What follows are 17 T cell receptor beta chains derived from one specimen sequenced in a study of blood T cell repertoires in COVID-19. Clones were sequenced by immunoSEQ multiplex PCR, and TCRdb holds only the in-frame ones, with some missing. The table has approximately 15,000 clones, over 75% seen once. Input material: peripheral blood. The receptors derive from a human donor in a cohort sampled during active COVID-19.

V is TRBV19 and J is TRBJ2-1; 14 bases agree with TRBD2. CDR1 and CDR2 from the germline V gene are LNHDA and SQIVND (reference sequence). The CDR3 is made up of 17 amino acids. The J segment lost 5 bases and the V segment lost 5 bases, leaving 8 bases of the junction unmatched. CDR3 residues: CASSLGLAGAHNNEQFF. As DNA, the CDR3 is TGTGCCAGTAGTTTGGGACTAGCGGGAGCGCATAACAATGAGCAGTTCTTC.

The chain joins TRBV9 to TRBJ2-7, with D possibly TRBD2 on 6 matching bases. With 4 bases removed from V and 1 base from J, the gap between germline ends came to 12 bases. The CDR3 sequence is 14 residues long. From germline, CDR1 is SGDLS and CDR2 YYNGEE. This CDR3 is CASSFSGESYEQYF. In DNA form, the CDR3 reads TGTGCCAGCAGCTTTAGCGGAGAATCCTACGAGCAGTACTTC.

The chain employs TRBV30 and TRBJ2-1, with TRBD2 matching 10 bases. Germline V gives CDR1 GTSNPN, CDR2 SVGIG (reference sequence). The CDR3 extends over 14 amino acids. V trimming: 2 bases; J trimming: 9 bases; junction bases outside the gene matches: 7. CDR3 region: CAWSPSGSLSEQFF. The CDR3 region has the DNA TGTGCCTGGAGTCCTAGCGGGAGTTTAAGTGAGCAGTTCTTC.

The chain couples TRBV27 to TRBJ1-5; D possibly corresponds to TRBD1 (6 bases). This CDR3 region has 13 residues. Germline CDR1 and CDR2: MNHEY and SMNVEV (reference sequence). Trimming removed 9 bases from V and 2 bases from J, with 11 bases in between. CDR3 protein: CASAGAGNQPQHF. In nucleotides, the CDR3 is TGTGCCAGTGCGGGGGCGGGCAATCAGCCCCAGCATTTT.

J is TRBJ2-1 and V is TRBV6-1; the match to TRBD1 covers 9 bases. After removal of 2 bases from V and 3 bases from J, the junction contained 5 bases not matched to a gene. This CDR3 has 16 residues. Per the germline V gene, CDR1 is MNHNS and CDR2 is SASEGT. In DNA, the CDR3 is TGTGCCAGCAGTGAACCGGGGACAGGGCGCTACAATGAGCAGTTCTTC. Translation: CASSEPGTGRYNEQFF.

V usage is TRBV7-9 and J usage is TRBJ2-5; D is possibly TRBD2 (5 bases). Trimming stripped 2 bases from V and 3 bases from J, with 10 bases between. Looked up from germline, CDR1 is SEHNR and CDR2 is FQNEAQ (reference sequence). The CDR3 is 14 residues long. The CDR3 reads CASSLRAVEETQYF. In DNA, the CDR3 is TGTGCCAGCAGCTTAAGAGCGGTAGAAGAGACCCAGTACTTC.

In this sample, this clone turned up once. This chain joins TRBV28 and TRBJ1-1; a weak D match, TRBD1 (6 bases). The CDR3 runs 14 residues. V was shortened by 3 bases and J by 8 bases, with 16 bases between the two germline ends. CDR1 is MDHEN and CDR2 is SYDVKM in the germline V gene. CDR3 sequence: CASSLRTAITEAFF. The CDR3, as DNA: TGTGCCAGCAGTTTGCGGACAGCGATCACGGAAGCTTTCTTT.

The chain joins TRBV19 to TRBJ2-4, with D possibly TRBD1 on 5 matching bases. Per the germline V gene, CDR1 is LNHDA and CDR2 is SQIVND (reference sequence). The V end lost 0 bases, the J end lost 7 bases, and 16 bases lay between the germline ends. This CDR3 spans 16 amino acids. The CDR3 coding sequence is TGTGCCAGTAGTATAGATCACAAGGGGTTTCAGAACATTCAGTACTTC. Its translation is CASSIDHKGFQNIQYF.

V is TRBV3-1 (or the pseudogene TRBV3-2) and J is TRBJ2-1; 10 bases agree with TRBD2. Trimming removed 3 bases from V and 0 bases from J; junction bases left unmatched: 2. This CDR3 comprises 16 residues. Germline V gene lookup returns CDR1 LGHDT and CDR2 YNNKEL (reference sequence). In DNA, the CDR3 is TGTGCCAGCAGCCACGGACTAGCGGACTCCTACAATGAGCAGTTCTTC. Translated: CASSHGLADSYNEQFF.

The chain recombines TRBV25-1 with TRBJ2-3; the match to TRBD1 covers 8 bases. CDR1 is MGHDK and CDR2 is SYGVNS in the germline V gene. After removal of 1 base from V and 3 bases from J, the junction contained 6 bases not matched to a gene. This CDR3 contains 16 residues. CDR3 sequence: CASSEWGRDRTDTQYF. CDR3 DNA sequence: TGTGCCAGCAGTGAATGGGGGCGGGACAGGACAGATACGCAGTATTTT.

This chain uses TRBV4-3 with TRBJ2-3, with 12 bases lining up with TRBD2. The CDR3 totals 16 residues. The germline V gene has CDR1 LGHNA and CDR2 YSLEER. Losses at the gene ends were 0 bases for V and 9 bases for J; bases not matched to a gene: 7. The CDR3, as DNA: TGCGCCAGCAGCCAAGAAAGGACTAGCGGGGTGGGGACGCAGTATTTT. Translating gives CASSQERTSGVGTQYF.

The chain recombines TRBV3-1 (or the pseudogene TRBV3-2) with TRBJ2-1; 8 bases are a match to TRBD2. CDR1 is LGHDT, CDR2 YNNKEL, per germline (reference sequence). V lost 0 bases and J lost 6; bases outside the gene matches: 7. The CDR3 totals 16 residues. The CDR3 nucleotides are TGTGCCAGCAGCCAAGAAGGACTAGCTTCCCCCAATGAGCAGTTCTTC. It yields the protein CASSQEGLASPNEQFF.

The sample holds a few counts of this clone. This chain connects TRBV5-1 to TRBJ2-6; 10 bases fit TRBD1. The germline gives CDR1 SGHRS, CDR2 YFSETQ. With V trimmed by 3 bases and J by 3 bases, 9 bases remained unmatched. The CDR3 contains 18 residues. The CDR3 DNA reads TGCGCCAGCAGCTGGGGACAGGGGAGGATCAGTGGGGCCAACGTCCTGACTTTC. Its translation is CASSWGQGRISGANVLTF.

The chain is built from TRBV28 and TRBJ2-7, with D perhaps matching TRBD2 (6 bases). Germline CDR1 MDHEN, CDR2 SYDVKM. Trimming pared 4 bases from V and 7 bases from J, leaving 11 bases between. The CDR3 extends over 12 amino acids. The CDR3 nucleotides are TGTGCCAGCAGTTCTTCAGGGAGGGAGCAGTACTTC. This sequence encodes CASSSSGREQYF.

The chain uses TRBV6-5 and TRBJ1-1, with 9 bases aligning to TRBD1. The CDR3 totals 15 residues. CDR1 and CDR2 from the germline V gene are MNHEY and SVGAGI. The V and J ends lost 4 bases and 4 bases, in that order; junction bases with no gene match: 7. CDR3 amino acids: CASSLGTGRSTEAFF. The CDR3 DNA reads TGTGCCAGCAGTTTGGGGACAGGGCGTTCCACTGAAGCTTTCTTT.

The chain links TRBV9 to TRBJ2-3; TRBD2 matches at 7 bases. The CDR3 sequence is 15 residues long. Germline CDR1 reads SGDLS; CDR2 reads YYNGEE. V lost 3 bases, J lost 4 bases, and 8 bases stayed unmatched. The CDR3 sequence: CASSGSAGAPDTQYF. DNA of the CDR3: TGTGCCAGCAGCGGGTCCGCGGGAGCACCAGATACGCAGTATTTT.

In its sample, this clone was seen once. J is TRBJ1-3 and V is TRBV3-1 (or the pseudogene TRBV3-2); possible D gene TRBD1, 6 bases. Germline CDR1 and CDR2: LGHDT and YNNKEL (reference sequence). The CDR3 is made up of 15 amino acids. Trimming took 1 base from V and 4 from J, leaving 11 bases between them. The CDR3 is CASSQVPGAGNTIYF. DNA of the CDR3: TGTGCCAGCAGCCAAGTCCCAGGGGCCGGAAACACCATATATTTT.